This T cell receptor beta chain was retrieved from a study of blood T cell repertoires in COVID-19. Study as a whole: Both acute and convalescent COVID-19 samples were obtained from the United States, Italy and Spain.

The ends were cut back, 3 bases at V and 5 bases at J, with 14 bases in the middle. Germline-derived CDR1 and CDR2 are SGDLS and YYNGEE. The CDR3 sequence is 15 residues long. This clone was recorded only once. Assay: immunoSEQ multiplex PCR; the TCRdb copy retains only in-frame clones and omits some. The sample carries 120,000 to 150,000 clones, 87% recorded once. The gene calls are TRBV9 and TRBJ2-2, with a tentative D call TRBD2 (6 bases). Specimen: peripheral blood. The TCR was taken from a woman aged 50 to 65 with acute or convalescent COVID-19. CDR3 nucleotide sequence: TGTGCCAGCAGCGACCGGGCTGCGGGAACCGGGGAGCTGTTTTTT. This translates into CASSDRAAGTGELFF.